This TCR beta chain appears in the sequencing data of a study of cytomegalovirus exposure and HLA in healthy donors. The study, taken as a whole, reports: Altogether, about 160 TCR beta chains were recorded as cytomegalovirus-associated. Based on reports, TCR beta sequences accurately predicted HLA-A and HLA-B alleles for most subjects. A missense DCLRE1C variant was associated with V- and J-gene trimming of TCR beta chains in a later analysis, and an independent cohort replicated the association. Presence/absence analyses assumed roughly uniform sequencing depth across donors, which may not hold.

This clone has just a few counts. The target antigen is unknown. Trimming at V came to 0 bases and at J to 4 bases, leaving 3 bases not matched to a gene. Germline assignment: CDR1 SGHDT and CDR2 YYEEEE. There are 16 residues in the CDR3. This PCR relied on a set of 60 Vbeta primers and 13 Jbeta primers. Assay used: immunoSEQ multiplex PCR; TCRdb lists only in-frame clones, some missing. The sample has approximately 110,000 clones, 74% seen once. The receptor comes from a man aged 45-65 years in good health and CMV-seropositive. Sequences were obtained from PBMCs. The chain carries TRBV5-6 and TRBJ2-7; TRBD2 agrees at 14 bases. The CDR3 bases are TGTGCCAGCAGCTTGGGACTAGCGGGAGGGATATACGAGCAGTACTTC. Translating gives CASSLGLAGGIYEQYF. Based on the CDR3 plus reference TRBV5-6 and TRBJ2-7, the full variable domain is DAGVTQSPTHLIKTRGQQVTLRCSPKSGHDTVSWYQQALGQGPQFIFQYYEEEERQRGNFPDRFSGHQFPNYSSELNVNALLLGDSALYLCASSLGLAGGIYEQYFGPGTRLTVT.